This TCR beta chain was found in a study of blood T cell repertoires in COVID-19. Turning to the study itself: The cDNA or gDNA used as material had been derived from T cells, B-cell-depleted T cells, or PBMCs.

The protocol was immunoSEQ multiplex PCR, while the TCRdb copy is restricted to in-frame clones and leaves out a portion. Of under 95,000 clones listed, around 82% are singletons. The sample comprised peripheral blood. The sequence came from an elderly woman with acute or convalescent COVID-19.

The CDR3 loop is CASSFTGGSTGNTIYF. In DNA, the CDR3 is TGTGCCAGCAGCTTCACAGGGGGGTCCACTGGAAACACCATATATTTT. The chain uses TRBV7-9 and TRBJ1-3; 8 nucleotides line up with TRBD1. CDR3 length: 16 residues. Per the germline V gene, CDR1 is SEHNR and CDR2 is FQNEAQ (reference sequence). Trimming cost V 3 bases and J 2 bases; bases outside gene matches: 6.